The clone carrying this T cell receptor beta chain was seen only once. In the authors' methods: Reference gene primer amplification yielded estimated nucleated cell counts. Sequencing used immunoSEQ multiplex PCR; TCRdb keeps in-frame clones, though not all of them. V and J calls plus clone size are reproduced from that table; the DNA served to infer D and trimming. Altogether 35,000 to 40,000 clones are present, approximately 80% being singletons, with the ten largest covering around 5%. This sample was included in a study of blood T cell repertoires in COVID-19. Whole-study context: COVID-19 samples collected from the United States, Italy and Spain covered acute and convalescent phases. Sample material is recorded as cDNA or gDNA derived from T cells, B-cell-depleted T cells, or PBMCs.

The V gene lost 3 bases and the J gene lost 1 base, with 6 bases spanning the gap. CDR3 size: 14 residues. The germline gives CDR1 KGHSH, CDR2 LQKENI. The sequence was collected from a man between 45 and 60 years old with active COVID-19. Sequences were obtained from peripheral blood. The rearrangement links TRBV18 to TRBJ2-2, with a possible D match to TRBD2 (6 bases). The DNA of the CDR3 is TGTGCCAGCTCACCGGGACTGAACACCGGGGAGCTGTTTTTT. Translation: CASSPGLNTGELFF.